One sample yielded the 10 T cell receptor beta chains listed below, sequenced in a study of blood T cells in healthy people across ages. Together with a sample-barcoded 5' primer, a J-beta primer mix was included in a second PCR lasting roughly 6 to 12 cycles. MiXCR, run by TCRdb on the 5' RACE reads, gives a single entry per CDR3 protein. Of 1,300,000 or so distinct CDR3 sequences in the sample, around 59% were seen once. Sequencing input: blood. All receptors come from a man younger than 35 in good health.

This chain uses TRBV28 with TRBJ1-5, with D hard to call. Between the trimmed V and J ends, which lost 5 bases and 5 bases, there was a span of 10 bases. Germline values: CDR1 MDHEN, CDR2 SYDVKM. The CDR3 sequence is 13 residues long. CDR3 sequence: CASSVRIYQPQHF. The DNA of the CDR3 is TGTGCCAGCAGTGTGCGTATCTATCAGCCCCAGCATTTT.

The chain joins TRBV9 to TRBJ2-7; 8 positions match TRBD2. There are 16 residues in the CDR3. The germline V gene encodes CDR1 SGDLS and CDR2 YYNGEE. V shed 0 bases, J shed 1 base, and the junction held 6 bases outside the gene matches. CDR3 nucleotide sequence: TGTGCCAGCAGCGTAGCGGCTAGCGGGTGGTCCTACGAGCAGTACTTC. Encoded protein: CASSVAASGWSYEQYF.

This clonotype was seen at least ten times. The J gene is TRBJ2-7, the V gene TRBV3-1, with 7 bases that match TRBD1. The ends lost 6 bases at V and 2 bases at J; junction bases unmatched: 1. CDR1 is LGHDT, CDR2 YNNKEL, per germline (reference sequence). This CDR3 spans 12 amino acids. The CDR3 loop is CASSQGAYEQYF. The CDR3 bases are TGTGCCAGCAGTCAGGGGGCCTACGAGCAGTACTTC.

This clonotype was seen only a few times. The rearrangement links TRBV10-3 to TRBJ2-4, with a weak D call TRBD1 (5 bases). The J call may be in error: the DNA end matches TRBJ2-7 better. This CDR3 contains 15 residues. Germline CDR1 ENHRY, CDR2 SYGVKD. DNA for the CDR3: TGTGCCATCAGTGAGTCTCGGCTAGGGGTCGACGAGCAGTACTTC. This translates into CAISESRLGVDEQYF.

The chain couples TRBV28 to TRBJ1-4; the match to TRBD1 covers 9 bases. The trim removed 6 bases at V and 0 bases at J, leaving 14 bases unmatched. The CDR3 spans 19 residues. Germline values: CDR1 MDHEN, CDR2 SYDVKM. DNA of the CDR3: TGTGCCAGCAGCTCAATCATAAAGACAGGGGGAGCAACTAATGAAAAACTGTTTTTT. Translating gives CASSSIIKTGGATNEKLFF.

The gene calls are TRBV19 and TRBJ2-1; 7 bases line up with TRBD1. V was clipped by 4 bases and J by 10 bases; unmatched bases: 7. The CDR3 runs to 13 residues. Germline V gene sequence: CDR1 LNHDA, CDR2 SQIVND (reference sequence). CDR3 in amino acids: CASSTLTGAEQFF. The CDR3, as DNA: TGTGCCAGTAGTACCCTTACAGGGGCCGAGCAGTTCTTC.

J is TRBJ1-1 and V is TRBV29-1; D unresolved. The ends were cut back, 4 bases at V and 3 bases at J, with 12 bases in the middle. The CDR3 loop spans 13 amino acids. Per germline, CDR1 SQVTM and CDR2 ANQGSEA. The DNA of the CDR3 is TGCAGCGTTGTGGACGGCGGGGACACTGAAGCTTTCTTT. This translates into CSVVDGGDTEAFF.

The chain couples TRBV6-6 to TRBJ2-7; 8 bases are shared with TRBD2. This CDR3 is 14 amino acids long. The V and J ends lost 6 bases and 7 bases, in that order; junction bases with no gene match: 11. The germline CDR1 and CDR2 sequences are MNHNY and SVGAGI (reference sequence). DNA of the CDR3: TGTGCCAGCAGCTACAGGGTAACGGGGGGGGAGCAGTACTTC. It is translated as CASSYRVTGGEQYF.

This chain uses TRBV6-2 or TRBV6-3 with TRBJ1-2; possibly TRBD1 for D (5 bases). The germline V gene encodes CDR1 MNHEY and CDR2 SVGEGT. The V and J ends lost 6 bases and 0 bases respectively, with 11 bases between them. This CDR3 comprises 14 residues. In nucleotides, the CDR3 is TGTGCCAGCAGCGACACGGGGGCTAACTATGGCTACACCTTC. Its translation: CASSDTGANYGYTF.

This clonotype was recorded a few times. The chain uses TRBV29-1 and TRBJ2-7; D may correspond to TRBD1 or TRBD2 (5 bases each). CDR1 and CDR2 (germline): SQVTM, ANQGSEA. The V end was cut by 1 base, the J end by 6 bases, with 16 bases between. The CDR3 extends over 14 amino acids. The CDR3 bases are TGCAGCGTTGAAGGGGGGACGGCCGGAGCCGAGCAGTACTTC. Translation gives CSVEGGTAGAEQYF.